This TCR beta chain was sequenced in a study of cytotoxic CD8 clonotypes in ibrutinib-treated CLL. Here immunoSEQ multiplex PCR was the method, and the copy in TCRdb shows in-frame clones only, minus some. The sample has 160,000 or so clones; approximately 91% are singletons. Points from the study as a whole: Upon ibrutinib response clonality rose, and upon progression it fell back toward baseline.

About this clone itself: Its target is unknown.

The CDR3 has 15 residues. Germline V gene data show CDR1 as SGHTS and CDR2 as YDEGEE. V shed 2 bases and J shed 3 bases, with 14 bases lying between them. V gene TRBV5-8 combines with J gene TRBJ2-5, with a possible D match to TRBD2 (6 bases). The source of this sequence is a human donor with chronic lymphocytic leukemia. Source: PBMCs, taken at disease progression, from a patient treated with ibrutinib. CDR3 sequence (DNA): TGTGCCAGCAGCTTTCGAATCCTAGCGAAAGAGACCCAGTACTTC. Translating gives CASSFRILAKETQYF. Full variable domain (remainder filled in from reference TRBV5-8 and TRBJ2-5): EAGVTQSPTHLIKTRGQQATLRCSPISGHTSVYWYQQALGLGLQFLLWYDEGEERNRGNFPPRFSGRQFPNYSSELNVNALELEDSALYLCASSFRILAKETQYFGPGTRLLVL.